The next 19 T cell receptor beta chains were all read from a single sample in a study of response to subunit inactivated influenza vaccine. A single record per CDR3 protein comes from TCRdb applying MiXCR to the RT-PCR reads. Seen here are 200,000 to 250,000 distinct CDR3 sequences, over 9% observed once, and the top ten hold 7.5% to 10%. Material: non-naive T cells sorted from PBMCs, obtained around 14 days before vaccination. All receptors derive from a man between 50 and 59 years old who received an inactivated influenza vaccine.

This clonotype was picked up many times. The V and J genes are TRBV7-2 and TRBJ2-2, with D unresolved. Trimming took 6 bases from V and 4 from J, leaving 9 bases between them. The CDR3 has 13 residues. Germline values: CDR1 SGHTA, CDR2 FQGNSA. In nucleotides, the CDR3 is TGTGCCAGCAGTAGGGCCCTCACCGGGGAGCTGTTTTTT. Encoded protein: CASSRALTGELFF.

This clonotype was seen a handful of times. This chain uses TRBV5-6 with TRBJ2-2; D is uncertain. Germline V gene lookup returns CDR1 SGHDT and CDR2 YYEEEE. Trimming pared 4 bases from V and 1 base from J, leaving 11 bases between. This CDR3 contains 15 residues. The DNA for the CDR3 is TGTGCCAGCAGCCCCGGTGGGGTGAACACCGGGGAGCTGTTTTTT. This codes for CASSPGGVNTGELFF.

The V gene is TRBV28, the J gene TRBJ2-7; D gene unclear. Trimming stripped 6 bases from V and 4 bases from J, with 7 bases between. This CDR3 is 11 amino acids long. Looked up from germline, CDR1 is MDHEN and CDR2 is SYDVKM. CDR3 sequence reads: CASRQAYEQYF. Here the CDR3 DNA reads TGTGCCAGCAGGCAGGCGTACGAGCAGTACTTC.

The CDR3 sequence: CASSLAGSDQETQYF. CDR3 sequence (DNA): TGCGCCAGCAGCTTGGCCGGGTCAGACCAAGAGACCCAGTACTTC. The chain is built from TRBV5-1 and TRBJ2-5, with unresolved D. The CDR3 covers 15 residues. The germline V and J ends were trimmed by 0 bases and 0 bases, with 9 bases remaining between them. CDR1 is SGHRS, CDR2 YFSETQ, per germline.

The chain has TRBV24-1 and TRBJ2-1; 11 bases line up with TRBD2. Germline V CDR1 and CDR2: KGHDR, SFDVKD. Unmatched junction bases numbered 0, after V lost 7 bases and J lost 5 bases. The CDR3 sequence is 13 residues long. CDR3 sequence: CATRTSGDNEQFF. DNA for the CDR3: TGTGCCACCAGGACTAGCGGGGACAATGAGCAGTTCTTC.

This clonotype was seen at least ten times. The chain combines TRBV20-1 with TRBJ2-1, with D possibly being TRBD1 (6 bases). V lost 1 base, J lost 9 bases, and 16 bases lay in between. The CDR3 is 14 amino acids. Germline CDR1 DFQATT, CDR2 SNEGSKA (reference sequence). Here the CDR3 reads CSARAPTGFSEQFF. In DNA, the CDR3 is TGCAGTGCTAGAGCTCCAACAGGGTTTAGTGAGCAGTTCTTC.

Turning to this clonotype: Germline is not matched at one junction end, which may reflect a read error. The chain employs TRBV7-7 and TRBJ2-7; 8 bases are a match to TRBD1. This CDR3 is built from 14 residues. Germline V gene data show CDR1 as SSHAT and CDR2 as FNYEAQ (reference sequence). Written as DNA, the CDR3 is TGTGCTAGCAGCATGGACAGGGCAGCTTTCGAGCAGTACTTC. Protein product: CASSMDRAAFEQYF. The full variable domain, completed using reference TRBV7-7 and TRBJ2-7, is GAGVSQSPRYKVTKRGQDVTLRCDPISSHATLYWYQQALGQGPEFLTYFNYEAQPDKSGLPSDRFSAERPEGSISTLTIQRTEQRDSAMYRCASSMDRAAFEQYFGPGTRLTVT.

This clonotype showed up just a few times. The CDR3 DNA is TGCAGTGCTAGTTTGGGCGGGGACCACACAGATACGCAGTATTTT. As protein: CSASLGGDHTDTQYF. The chain employs TRBV20-1 and TRBJ2-3; a possible D gene is TRBD2 (6 bases). Germline assignment: CDR1 DFQATT and CDR2 SNEGSKA (reference sequence). CDR3 length: 15 amino acids. The V and J ends lost 3 bases and 2 bases respectively, with 15 bases between them.

This clonotype was counted ten times or more. The chain combines TRBV2 with TRBJ2-5; the D gene is possibly TRBD1 (5 bases). Between the trimmed V and J ends, which lost 6 bases and 0 bases, there was a span of 14 bases. The CDR3 loop spans 15 amino acids. CDR1 and CDR2 (germline): SNHLY, FYNNEI. In DNA form, the CDR3 reads TGTGCCAGCAGCCAAGGGGCACAGTACCAAGAGACCCAGTACTTC. Amino acids: CASSQGAQYQETQYF.

The sample holds many counts of this clonotype. This chain links TRBV20-1 with TRBJ1-5; 7 bases match TRBD1. Unmatched junction bases numbered 6, after V lost 3 bases and J lost 4 bases. This CDR3 is built from 14 residues. Germline loops: CDR1 DFQATT, CDR2 SNEGSKA (reference sequence). CDR3 bases: TGCAGTGCTAGGGTACAGGGGCTTAATCAGCCCCAGCATTTT. Its translation: CSARVQGLNQPQHF.

This clonotype appeared a few times. The chain uses TRBV29-1 and TRBJ2-1; 15 nucleotides line up with TRBD2. The CDR3 spans 14 residues. Germline V lookup: CDR1 SQVTM, CDR2 ANQGSEA. V was pared by 8 bases and J by 9 bases, with 8 bases of the junction left unmatched. This chain's CDR3 is CSSGLAGGRGEQFF. Written as DNA, the CDR3 is TGCAGCTCTGGACTAGCGGGGGGGAGAGGTGAGCAGTTCTTC.

CDR3 coding DNA: TGTGCCAGCAGCTTACCCCCCCCACAGGGGCTTAACGAGCAGTACTTC. It encodes CASSLPPPQGLNEQYF. J is TRBJ2-7 and V is TRBV7-9, with 7 bases lining up with TRBD1. V lost 2 bases to trimming and J lost 5 bases; unmatched junction nucleotides: 12. Germline CDR1 reads SEHNR; CDR2 reads FQNEAQ (reference sequence). This CDR3 contains 16 residues.

In its sample, this clonotype was seen a few times. J is TRBJ2-2 and V is TRBV20-1; no firm D call. Germline CDR1 DFQATT, CDR2 SNEGSKA (reference sequence). CDR3 length equals 12 residues. Trimming shortened V by 6 bases and J by 4 bases, and 9 bases separated the two germline ends. CDR3 sequence reads: CSARSGTGELFF. The CDR3 nucleotides are TGCAGTGCCCGTTCGGGCACCGGGGAGCTGTTTTTT.

This rearrangement joins TRBV5-6 to TRBJ2-2; a weak D match, TRBD2 (6 bases). Germline V CDR1 and CDR2: SGHDT, YYEEEE. V was shortened by 5 bases and J by 6 bases, with 17 bases between the two germline ends. The CDR3 covers 15 residues. This chain's CDR3 is CASRFGGIGSGELFF. CDR3 in DNA: TGTGCCAGCAGGTTTGGGGGGATCGGATCCGGGGAGCTGTTTTTT.

The genes are TRBV6-2 or TRBV6-3 and TRBJ1-5; TRBD1 aligns across 9 bases. The CDR3 runs 17 residues. The trim removed 6 bases at V and 5 bases at J, leaving 14 bases unmatched. Germline assignment: CDR1 MNHEY and CDR2 SVGEGT. The DNA of the CDR3 is TGTGCCAGCAGACGTAGCCCCGGGACAGGGACATATCAGCCCCAGCATTTT. This encodes CASRRSPGTGTYQPQHF.

This clonotype occurred a few times. This sequence joins TRBV27 and TRBJ1-2, with a tentative D call TRBD1 (6 bases). This CDR3 contains 14 residues. Germline lookup yields CDR1 MNHEY and CDR2 SMNVEV (reference sequence). Between the trimmed V and J ends, which lost 4 bases and 2 bases, there was a span of 11 bases. CDR3 DNA: TGTGCCAGCAGTTCTATAACAGGGAACTATGGCTACACCTTC. This gives the protein CASSSITGNYGYTF.

This chain joins TRBV15 and TRBJ2-3; D might be TRBD2 (5 bases). The V and J ends lost 1 base and 2 bases respectively, with 16 bases between them. CDR3 length: 17 residues. Germline lookup yields CDR1 LNHNV and CDR2 YYDKDF (reference sequence). The CDR3 nucleotides are TGTGCCACCAGCAGAGGGGGAATGGAGGCTTACACAGATACGCAGTATTTT. Translating gives CATSRGGMEAYTDTQYF.

This clonotype showed up just a few times. The rearrangement links TRBV5-1 to TRBJ2-1, with TRBD2 matching over 12 bases. The germline V gene has CDR1 SGHRS and CDR2 YFSETQ. The junction had 9 bases not matched to a gene; V was cut back by 4 bases and J by 10 bases. The CDR3 consists of 15 residues. The CDR3 nucleotides read TGCGCCAGCAGCCAACTAGCGGGAGGTGGCGCGGAGCAGTTCTTC. Protein product: CASSQLAGGGAEQFF.

This clonotype appeared many times. This sequence joins TRBV20-1 and TRBJ1-3, with D unclear. Germline assignment: CDR1 DFQATT and CDR2 SNEGSKA (reference sequence). V was cut by 7 bases and J by 0 bases, with 7 bases left in between. The length of the CDR3 is 12 residues. CDR3 DNA sequence: TGCAGTGTGTCCTACTCTGGAAACACCATATATTTT. Protein sequence: CSVSYSGNTIYF.